This T cell receptor (beta chain) was captured by sequencing in a study of CD8 T cells in ankylosing spondylitis (dated by TCRdb to 2016 to 2017). In the study overall: To find TCR variants linked to disease, the study profiled T cell receptor beta repertoires in ankylosing spondylitis patients and healthy donors. Peripheral blood was sampled, and synovial fluid was additionally collected from ankylosing spondylitis patients. In total, the full study cohort was made up of some 100 healthy donors and 20 to 25 ankylosing spondylitis patients.

Sequencing took place on an Illumina HiSeq 2500. Quantitative 5'-RACE with molecular barcodes was used to prepare TCR beta libraries. As for the authors' bioinformatics: A new computational method based on a probabilistic model of VDJ rearrangement was used to identify disease-linked TCR variants. Starting from the raw public reads, TCRdb applied fastp trimming at Q25, assembled clones with MiXCR and retained in-frame beta chains. For every CDR3 protein sequence, its rows merge into one entry that carries the most common genes and DNA. In this record, the V and J calls reflect TCRdb's handling and not the investigators' own analysis. For this sample the table gives more than 300,000 distinct CDR3 sequences, of which roughly 8% were detected only once. Roughly 15% of the sample rests with the top ten. V loses 0 bases of germline sequence and J loses 1 base, and the interval between the two ends is 7 bases. The CDR3 sequence holds 15 residues, the cysteine and phenylalanine included. The CDR3 DNA has 45 bases and is translated from base 1. CDR1 and CDR2 (ENHRY, SYGVKD) derive from the germline V gene.

This clonotype was seen ten or more times. Its cognate antigen has yet to be identified. There are no base qualities to consult, and no much larger clone falls within one base. Broad study findings and their caveats: Significant enrichment of the disease-linked clones was reported in matched synovial fluid samples from ankylosing spondylitis patients. A CD8+ phenotype was shown by the disease-linked clones, which were found at relatively low frequencies in peripheral blood. Some of the motif variants had been reported before in the synovial fluid and blood of reactive arthritis patients, a finding that suggests common disease-initiation mechanisms. Blood from ankylosing spondylitis patients appeared to be characterized by a TCR beta motif composed of 7 to 9 highly homologous amino acid variants.

Recombination joined TRBV10-3 with TRBJ1-5; matching of 5 bases hints at TRBD1 as the D gene. This TCR derives from a male donor with ankylosing spondylitis. Sample: blood, either unsorted or a sorted T cell fraction (not recorded which). The CDR3 corresponds to CAISESGRSNQPQHF. The base sequence is TGTGCCATCAGTGAGTCGGGGCGGAGCAATCAGCCCCAGCATTTT.